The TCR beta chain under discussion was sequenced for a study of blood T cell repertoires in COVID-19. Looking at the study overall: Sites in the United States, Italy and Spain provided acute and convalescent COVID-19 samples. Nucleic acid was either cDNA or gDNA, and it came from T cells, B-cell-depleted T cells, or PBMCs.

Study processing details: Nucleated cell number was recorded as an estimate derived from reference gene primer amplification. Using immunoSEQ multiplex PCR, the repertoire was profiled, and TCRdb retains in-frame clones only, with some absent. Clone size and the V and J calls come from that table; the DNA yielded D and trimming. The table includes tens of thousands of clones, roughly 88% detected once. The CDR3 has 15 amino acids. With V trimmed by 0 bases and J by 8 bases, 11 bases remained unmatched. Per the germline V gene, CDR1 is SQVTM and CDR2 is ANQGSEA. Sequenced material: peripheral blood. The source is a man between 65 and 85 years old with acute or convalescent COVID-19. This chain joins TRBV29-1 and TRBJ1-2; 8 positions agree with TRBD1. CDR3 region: CSVEEGQGVLRGYTF. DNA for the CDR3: TGCAGCGTTGAAGAAGGACAGGGTGTTCTTCGGGGCTACACCTTC.